This T cell receptor (beta chain) was retrieved from a study of T cell changes during pregnancy in multiple sclerosis. The CDR3 has 19 amino acids. Germline V gene data show CDR1 as MDHEN and CDR2 as SYDVKM. The ends lost 0 bases at V and 2 bases at J; junction bases unmatched: 13. Measured with immunoSEQ multiplex PCR; TCRdb has only the in-frame clones, and not every one. Seen here are some 16,000 clones, about 83% observed once, and the top ten hold 8% to 10%. This TCR was sampled from a female donor in good health, enrolled as a control in a pregnancy study. The chain combines TRBV28 with TRBJ2-3; 8 nucleotides align to TRBD2. The sequencing here drew on CD8+ T cells from peripheral blood mononuclear cells, taken in the second trimester of pregnancy. The CDR3: CASSLWVSGDPSPTDTQYF. CDR3 DNA sequence: TGTGCCAGCAGTTTATGGGTTAGCGGGGACCCATCCCCCACAGATACGCAGTATTTT.